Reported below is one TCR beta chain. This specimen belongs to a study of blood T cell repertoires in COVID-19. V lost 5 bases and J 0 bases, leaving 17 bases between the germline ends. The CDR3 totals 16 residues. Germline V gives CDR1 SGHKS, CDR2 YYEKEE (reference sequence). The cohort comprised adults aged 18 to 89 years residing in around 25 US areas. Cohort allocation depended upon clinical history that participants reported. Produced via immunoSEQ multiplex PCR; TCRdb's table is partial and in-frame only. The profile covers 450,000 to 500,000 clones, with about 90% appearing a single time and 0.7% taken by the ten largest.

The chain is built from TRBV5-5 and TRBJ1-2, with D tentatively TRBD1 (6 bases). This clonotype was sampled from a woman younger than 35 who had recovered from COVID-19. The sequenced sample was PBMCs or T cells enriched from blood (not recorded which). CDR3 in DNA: TGTGCCAGCAGGGAAGAACAGGGATTACCTAACTATGGCTACACCTTC. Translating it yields CASREEQGLPNYGYTF.